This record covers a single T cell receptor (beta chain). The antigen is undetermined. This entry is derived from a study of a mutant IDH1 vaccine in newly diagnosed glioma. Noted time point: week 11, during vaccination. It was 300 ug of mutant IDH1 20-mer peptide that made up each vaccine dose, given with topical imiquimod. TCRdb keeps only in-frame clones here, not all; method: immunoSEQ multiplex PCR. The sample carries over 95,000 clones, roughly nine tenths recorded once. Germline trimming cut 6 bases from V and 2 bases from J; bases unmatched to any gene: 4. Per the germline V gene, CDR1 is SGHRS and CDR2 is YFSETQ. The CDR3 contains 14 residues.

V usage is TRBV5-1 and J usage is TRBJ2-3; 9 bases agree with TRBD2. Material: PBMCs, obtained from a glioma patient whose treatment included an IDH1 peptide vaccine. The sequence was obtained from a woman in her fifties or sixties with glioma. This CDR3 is CASKASGATDTQYF. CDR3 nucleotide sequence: TGCGCCAGCAAGGCTAGCGGGGCCACAGATACGCAGTATTTT.